Below, one TCR beta chain is given with its context. These data are taken from a study of blood T cell repertoires in COVID-19. Overall study context: Spain, Italy and the United States supplied samples that represented acute and convalescent COVID-19. Sources were T cells, B-cell-depleted T cells, or PBMCs; the material itself was cDNA or gDNA.

Generated by immunoSEQ multiplex PCR, the TCRdb table keeps only in-frame clones and is missing some. The table has over 200,000 clones, about 86% seen once. The germline gives CDR1 ENHRY, CDR2 SYGVKD. This CDR3 is 16 amino acids long. Trimming cost V 10 bases and J 0 bases; bases outside gene matches: 14. The TCR was taken from a man in his forties or fifties with active or convalescent COVID-19. The sample taken for sequencing was peripheral blood. The rearrangement joins TRBV10-3 to TRBJ1-1; 7 positions match TRBD1. CDR3 in DNA: TGTGCCACCATTCACAGGGACAGCCCCATGAACACTGAAGCTTTCTTT. It codes for CATIHRDSPMNTEAFF.